Listed here is a single T cell receptor (beta chain). These data are taken from a study of breast tumors, draining lymph nodes, adjacent tissues. Trimming cost V 4 bases and J 6 bases; bases outside gene matches: 6. The germline gives CDR1 SEHNR, CDR2 FQNEAQ (reference sequence). The CDR3 has 14 residues. From the multiplex PCR reads, TCRdb called clonotypes with MiXCR, one entry per CDR3 protein. This table holds approximately 300,000 distinct CDR3 sequences, 30% found once. The lymph nodes were axillary draining lymph nodes from breast cancer patients. The sequencing sample was made of axillary lymph node tissue. The V and J genes are TRBV7-9 and TRBJ1-1; 9 bases match TRBD1. This receptor was identified in a female donor with breast cancer. Some clones in this sample may be carry-over from other donors' samples. CDR3: CASSSGTGRAEAFF. The CDR3 region has the DNA TGTGCCAGCAGCTCCGGGACAGGGAGGGCTGAAGCTTTCTTT.